The clone carrying this T cell receptor beta chain was seen at least ten times. What it recognizes is unknown. This sample stems from a study of neurological immune-mediated disorders. Regarding the study as a whole: None of the CDR3 amino acid sequences in expanded clones turned up in more than one subject, which points to private repertoires in all groups.

TCRdb itself ran the 5' RACE reads through MiXCR, one entry per CDR3 protein. The data show some 29,000 distinct CDR3 sequences, about 12% seen once. The V gene's germline CDR1 is MNHEY and CDR2 SMNVEV (reference sequence). The V and J ends lost 3 bases and 3 bases, in that order; junction bases with no gene match: 6. The CDR3 sequence is 18 residues long. As healthy controls, volunteers from a blood bank in Maryland, USA, were used. Sequencing was performed on PBMCs. This chain connects TRBV27 to TRBJ2-1, with 15 bases identical to TRBD2. The TCR comes from a man between 60 and 75 years old in good health. CDR3 loop: CASSFGLAGGPNYNEQFF. In DNA form, the CDR3 reads TGTGCCAGCAGTTTCGGACTAGCGGGAGGGCCGAACTACAATGAGCAGTTCTTC.